Following are 21 T cell receptor beta chains from one sample sequenced in a study of blood T cells in healthy people across ages. A sample-barcoded 5' primer and a J-beta primer mix were used in a second PCR of roughly 6 to 11 cycles. TCRdb itself ran the 5' RACE reads through MiXCR, one entry per CDR3 protein. The data show 550,000 to 750,000 distinct CDR3 sequences, approximately 21% seen once. Sequenced input: blood. Source of these receptors: a man between 70 and 80 years old in good health.

The chain uses TRBV11-1 and TRBJ2-2; a weak D match, TRBD1 (5 bases). The CDR3 extends over 15 amino acids. V lost 5 bases, J lost 3 bases, and 13 bases lay in between. The germline gives CDR1 SGHAT, CDR2 FQDESV (reference sequence). For the CDR3, the DNA is TGTGCCAGCAGCCACCAGGGCCTTTACACCGGGGAGCTGTTTTTT. Translation: CASSHQGLYTGELFF.

The gene calls are TRBV7-9 and TRBJ2-5; D is uncertain. The J call may be mistaken, given a closer DNA end match to TRBJ2-7. The CDR3 has 16 amino acids. The germline V gene encodes CDR1 SEHNR and CDR2 FQNEAQ (reference sequence). CDR3: CASSLAHTRNSYEQYF. The CDR3 DNA is TGTGCCAGCAGCTTAGCACACACCCGGAACTCCTACGAGCAGTACTTC.

This clonotype was recorded at least ten times. This chain's CDR3 is CASSTSGGQEQYF. CDR3 coding DNA: TGTGCCAGCAGTACCTCAGGGGGCCAAGAGCAGTACTTC. The chain is built from TRBV27 and TRBJ2-7; 8 bases are shared with TRBD1. The V gene end was trimmed by 5 bases and the J gene end by 7 bases; junction bases not matched to a gene: 7. CDR1 is MNHEY, CDR2 SMNVEV, per germline (reference sequence). This CDR3 spans 13 amino acids.

The chain recombines TRBV6-2 or TRBV6-3 with TRBJ1-1; TRBD1 matches at 9 bases. The CDR3 runs to 11 residues. V was clipped by 6 bases and J by 11 bases; unmatched bases: 4. Germline-derived CDR1 and CDR2 are MNHEY and SVGEGT. The CDR3 sequence: CASSTGGPAFF. The CDR3 DNA reads as TGTGCCAGCAGCACAGGGGGCCCCGCTTTCTTT.

The gene calls are TRBV20-1 and TRBJ1-5, with D uncertain. Trimming stripped 4 bases from V and 2 bases from J, with 12 bases between. The CDR3 totals 14 residues. Germline assignment: CDR1 DFQATT and CDR2 SNEGSKA (reference sequence). The CDR3 nucleotides are TGCAGTGCTAAGCCAGGCGAACGCAATCAGCCCCAGCATTTT. Encoded protein: CSAKPGERNQPQHF.

The chain has TRBV3-1 and TRBJ2-5; 9 bases line up with TRBD1. V trimming: 4 bases; J trimming: 4 bases; junction bases outside the gene matches: 13. CDR3 length: 17 residues. Germline V gives CDR1 LGHDT, CDR2 YNNKEL (reference sequence). The CDR3 bases are TGTGCCAGCAGCCCCGGATTCAAGGACAGGGGACGAGAGACCCAGTACTTC. It encodes CASSPGFKDRGRETQYF.

V gene TRBV6-5 combines with J gene TRBJ2-2; D remains ambiguous. Trimming pared 2 bases from V and 5 bases from J, leaving 12 bases between. Germline V gene sequence: CDR1 MNHEY, CDR2 SVGAGI. The CDR3 contains 15 residues. The chain's CDR3 is CASSYPSMGTGELFF. The CDR3 DNA reads TGTGCCAGCAGTTACCCCTCAATGGGGACCGGGGAGCTGTTTTTT.

This clonotype was observed many times. The chain combines TRBV7-9 with TRBJ2-3, with 8 nucleotides matching TRBD2. Germline V CDR1 and CDR2: SEHNR, FQNEAQ (reference sequence). J was trimmed by 4 bases and V by 9 bases; bases with no gene match: 3. This CDR3 has 12 residues. The CDR3 region is CARAGESDTQYF. CDR3 nucleotide sequence: TGTGCCAGAGCGGGAGAATCAGATACGCAGTATTTT. The full variable domain, in which reference TRBV7-9 and TRBJ2-3 provide the parts outside the CDR3, is DTGVSQNPRHKITKRGQNVTFRCDPISEHNRLYWYRQTLGQGPEFLTYFQNEAQLEKSRLLSDRFSAERPKGSFSTLEIQRTEQGDSAMYLCARAGESDTQYFGPGTRLTVL.

This clonotype was detected a few times. The rearrangement joins TRBV21-1 to TRBJ1-2; the table's D call, TRBD1, has no DNA check behind it. TRBV21-1 is marked as a pseudogene. The CDR3 sequence is 15 residues long. Written as DNA, the CDR3 is TGTGCCAGCAGCAAAGGCTCCCCAGGGCTCTATGGCTACACCTTC. Protein sequence: CASSKGSPGLYGYTF.

The J gene is TRBJ2-3, the V gene TRBV20-1; D uncertain. V shed 3 bases and J shed 0 bases, with 10 bases lying between them. CDR3 length: 14 amino acids. Germline assignment: CDR1 DFQATT and CDR2 SNEGSKA (reference sequence). The CDR3 DNA follows: TGCAGTGCTAGCACGGTATCTAGCACAGATACGCAGTATTTT. Translated: CSASTVSSTDTQYF.

This clonotype came up many times. V and J are TRBV20-1 and TRBJ1-4, with TRBD1 identical over 8 bases. The CDR3 has 15 residues. V lost 0 bases, J lost 7 bases, and 7 bases stayed unmatched. Germline V gene data show CDR1 as DFQATT and CDR2 as SNEGSKA (reference sequence). The CDR3 spells CSARDLVRGPEKLFF. The CDR3 DNA follows: TGCAGTGCTAGAGATCTTGTCAGGGGGCCTGAAAAACTGTTTTTT.

This clonotype was recorded a few times. The junction departs from germline at one end; a sequencing error may be responsible. The chain joins TRBV7-9 to TRBJ2-7, with a weak D call TRBD2 (6 bases). From germline, CDR1 is SEHNR and CDR2 FQNEAQ (reference sequence). The CDR3 is 14 residues long. CDR3 residues: CASGLISRGDEQYF. Here the CDR3 DNA reads TGTGCCAGCGGCTTAATTTCGCGGGGCGACGAGCAGTACTTC.

In this sample, this clonotype turned up a few times. This chain connects TRBV7-3 to TRBJ2-1; 13 bases fit TRBD2. V trimming: 4 bases; J trimming: 8 bases; junction bases outside the gene matches: 8. The CDR3 sequence is 16 residues long. Germline CDR1 and CDR2: SGHTA and FQGTGA. The CDR3 reads CASSSVGLAGVDEQFF. CDR3 DNA sequence: TGTGCCAGCAGCTCAGTCGGACTAGCGGGAGTGGATGAGCAGTTCTTC. The whole variable domain, remainder taken from reference TRBV7-3 and TRBJ2-1, is GAGVSQTPSNKVTEKGKYVELRCDPISGHTALYWYRQSLGQGPEFLIYFQGTGAADDSGLPNDRFFAVRPEGSVSTLKIQRTERGDSAVYLCASSSVGLAGVDEQFFGPGTRLTVL.

This clonotype turned up a few times. The V and J genes are TRBV20-1 and TRBJ2-1; D tentatively reads TRBD1 or TRBD2 (5 bases each). The V end lost 7 bases, the J end lost 4 bases, and 8 bases lay between the germline ends. This CDR3 is 11 amino acids long. Looked up from germline, CDR1 is DFQATT and CDR2 is SNEGSKA (reference sequence). CDR3 coding DNA: TGCAGTGGGGACGCATACAATGAGCAGTTCTTC. The encoded protein is CSGDAYNEQFF.

The V and J genes are TRBV15 and TRBJ1-3; D uncertain. The V end lost 0 bases, the J end lost 0 bases, and 6 bases lay between the germline ends. The CDR3 covers 15 residues. Germline CDR1 is LNHNV and CDR2 is YYDKDF (reference sequence). CDR3 loop: CATSRDQHSGNTIYF. CDR3 nucleotides: TGTGCCACCAGCAGAGATCAGCACTCTGGAAACACCATATATTTT.

This clonotype was counted a few times. The chain combines TRBV6-5 with TRBJ2-7, with 10 bases that match TRBD1. V lost 6 bases to trimming and J lost 8 bases; unmatched junction nucleotides: 10. From germline, CDR1 is MNHEY and CDR2 SVGAGI. This CDR3 comprises 14 residues. The CDR3 is CASRANGQGEKQYF. The CDR3 DNA sequence: TGTGCCAGCAGGGCTAACGGACAGGGGGAAAAGCAGTACTTC.

The table lists this clonotype with a few counts. This chain links TRBV18 with TRBJ1-2; D is unclear. Trimming took 0 bases from V and 4 from J, leaving 15 bases between them. Germline assignment: CDR1 KGHSH and CDR2 LQKENI. This CDR3 spans 16 amino acids. Here the CDR3 DNA reads TGTGCCAGCTCACCACCGTCGGCGACGTCAAGCTATGGCTACACCTTC. The encoded protein is CASSPPSATSSYGYTF.

This clonotype was seen at least ten times. The rearrangement links TRBV4-1 to TRBJ2-4; D unresolved. Trimming stripped 0 bases from V and 1 base from J, with 7 bases between. Germline V gene lookup returns CDR1 MGHRA and CDR2 YSYEKL. The CDR3 runs to 15 residues. The CDR3 spells CASSQDGAAKNIQYF. CDR3 DNA: TGCGCCAGCAGCCAAGATGGCGCGGCCAAAAACATTCAGTACTTC.

The sample holds a few counts of this clonotype. The chain couples TRBV6-5 to TRBJ2-5; D might be TRBD2 (5 bases). Germline lookup yields CDR1 MNHEY and CDR2 SVGAGI. The CDR3 runs to 15 residues. Trimming removed 6 bases at V and 2 bases at J, with 16 bases between. Here the CDR3 reads CASSASFGGQETQYF. CDR3 nucleotides: TGTGCCAGCAGCGCTAGCTTCGGTGGGCAAGAGACCCAGTACTTC.

This clonotype was seen more than once but under ten times. The J gene is TRBJ1-1, the V gene TRBV20-1, with a possible D match to TRBD1 (6 bases). Germline-derived CDR1 and CDR2 are DFQATT and SNEGSKA (reference sequence). V lost 4 bases, J lost 6 bases, and 15 bases lay in between. There are 13 residues in the CDR3. CDR3 protein: CSAKRGEGAEAFF. The CDR3 coding sequence is TGCAGTGCTAAACGTGGAGAGGGGGCTGAAGCTTTCTTT.

This clonotype occurred many times. This chain uses TRBV7-9 with TRBJ2-5; TRBD1 matches 8 bases. This CDR3 comprises 14 residues. Germline V CDR1 and CDR2: SEHNR, FQNEAQ (reference sequence). V dropped 4 bases and J dropped 4; count of bases not matched to a gene: 5. The CDR3 is CASSYGQGGETQYF. The CDR3 nucleotides are TGTGCCAGCAGCTACGGACAGGGTGGAGAGACCCAGTACTTC.